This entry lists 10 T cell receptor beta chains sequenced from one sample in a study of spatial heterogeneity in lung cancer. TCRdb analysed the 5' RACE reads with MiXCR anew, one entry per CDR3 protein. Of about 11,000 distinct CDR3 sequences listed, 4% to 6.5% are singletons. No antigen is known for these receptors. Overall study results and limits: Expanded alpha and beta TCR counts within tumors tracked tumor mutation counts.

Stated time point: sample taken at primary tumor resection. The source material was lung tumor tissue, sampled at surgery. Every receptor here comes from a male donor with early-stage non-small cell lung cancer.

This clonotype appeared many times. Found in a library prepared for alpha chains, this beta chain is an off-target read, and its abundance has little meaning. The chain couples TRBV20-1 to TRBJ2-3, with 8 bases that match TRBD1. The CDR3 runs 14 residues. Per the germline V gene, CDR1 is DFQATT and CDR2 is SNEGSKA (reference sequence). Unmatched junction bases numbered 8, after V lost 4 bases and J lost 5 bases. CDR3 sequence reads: CSAIEDRDLDTQYF. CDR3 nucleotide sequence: TGCAGTGCTATCGAGGACAGGGACCTAGATACGCAGTATTTT.

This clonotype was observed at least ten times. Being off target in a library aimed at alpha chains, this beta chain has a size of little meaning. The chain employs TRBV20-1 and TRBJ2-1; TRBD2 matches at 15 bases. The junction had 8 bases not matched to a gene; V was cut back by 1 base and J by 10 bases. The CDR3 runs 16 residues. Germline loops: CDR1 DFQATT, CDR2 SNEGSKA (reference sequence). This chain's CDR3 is CSARGTSGRDSGEQFF. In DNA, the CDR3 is TGCAGTGCTAGAGGGACTAGCGGGAGGGACTCGGGGGAGCAGTTCTTC.

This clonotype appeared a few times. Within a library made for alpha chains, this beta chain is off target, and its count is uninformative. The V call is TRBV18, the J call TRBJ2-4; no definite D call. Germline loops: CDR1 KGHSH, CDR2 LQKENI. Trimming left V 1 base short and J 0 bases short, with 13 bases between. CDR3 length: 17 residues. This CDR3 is CASSPRLQEIAKNIQYF. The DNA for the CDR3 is TGTGCCAGCTCACCACGGCTCCAGGAAATAGCCAAAAACATTCAGTACTTC.

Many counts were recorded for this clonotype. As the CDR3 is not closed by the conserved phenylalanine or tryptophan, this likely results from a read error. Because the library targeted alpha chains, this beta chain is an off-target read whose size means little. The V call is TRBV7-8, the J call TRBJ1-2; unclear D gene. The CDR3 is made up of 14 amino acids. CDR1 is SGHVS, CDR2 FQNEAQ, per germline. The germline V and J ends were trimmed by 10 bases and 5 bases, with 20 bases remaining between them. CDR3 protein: CATGERPVGYGYTL. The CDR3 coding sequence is TGTGCCACAGGCGAGAGGCCCGTTGGTTATGGCTACACCCTC.

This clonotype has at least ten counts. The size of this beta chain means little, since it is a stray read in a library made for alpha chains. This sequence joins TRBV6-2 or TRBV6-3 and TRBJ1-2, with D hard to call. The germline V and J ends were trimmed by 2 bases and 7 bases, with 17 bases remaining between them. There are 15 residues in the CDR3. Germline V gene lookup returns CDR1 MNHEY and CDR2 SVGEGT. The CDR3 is CASSYPPAGRVGYTF. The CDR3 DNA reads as TGTGCCAGCAGTTACCCCCCGGCGGGGAGGGTTGGCTACACCTTC.

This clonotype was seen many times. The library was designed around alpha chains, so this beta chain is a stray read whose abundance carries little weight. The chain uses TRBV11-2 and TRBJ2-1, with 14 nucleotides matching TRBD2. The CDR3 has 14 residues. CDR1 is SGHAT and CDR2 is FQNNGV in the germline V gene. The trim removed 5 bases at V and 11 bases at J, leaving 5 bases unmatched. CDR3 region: CASSQGTSGRKQFF. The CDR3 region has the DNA TGTGCCAGCAGCCAAGGGACTAGCGGGAGAAAGCAGTTCTTC. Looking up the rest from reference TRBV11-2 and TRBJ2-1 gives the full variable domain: EAGVAQSPRYKIIEKRQSVAFWCNPISGHATLYWYQQILGQGPKLLIQFQNNGVVDDSQLPKDRFSAERLKGVDSTLKIQPAKLEDSAVYLCASSQGTSGRKQFFGPGTRLTVL.

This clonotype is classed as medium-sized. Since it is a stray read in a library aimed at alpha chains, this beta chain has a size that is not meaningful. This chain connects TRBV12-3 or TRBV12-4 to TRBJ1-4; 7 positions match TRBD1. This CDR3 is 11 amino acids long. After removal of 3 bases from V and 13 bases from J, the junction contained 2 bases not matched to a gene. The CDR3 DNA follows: TGTGCCAGCAGTTTCGGGACAGTACTGTTTTTT. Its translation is CASSFGTVLFF.

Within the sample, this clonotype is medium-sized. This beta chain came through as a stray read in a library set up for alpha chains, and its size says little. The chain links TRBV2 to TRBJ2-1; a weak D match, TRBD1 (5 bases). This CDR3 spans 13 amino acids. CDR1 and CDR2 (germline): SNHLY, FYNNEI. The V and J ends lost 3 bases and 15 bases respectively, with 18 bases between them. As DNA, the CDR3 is TGTGCCAGCAGTGAGGTGTTGCAGGGAAGTACGTTCTTC. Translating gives CASSEVLQGSTFF.

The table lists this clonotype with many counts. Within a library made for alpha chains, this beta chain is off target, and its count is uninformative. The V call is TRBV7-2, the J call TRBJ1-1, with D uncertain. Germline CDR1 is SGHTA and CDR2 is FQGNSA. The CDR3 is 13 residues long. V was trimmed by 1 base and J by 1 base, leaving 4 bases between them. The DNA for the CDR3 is TGTGCCAGCAGCTTAGTGGAGAACACTGAAGCTTTCTTT. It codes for CASSLVENTEAFF.

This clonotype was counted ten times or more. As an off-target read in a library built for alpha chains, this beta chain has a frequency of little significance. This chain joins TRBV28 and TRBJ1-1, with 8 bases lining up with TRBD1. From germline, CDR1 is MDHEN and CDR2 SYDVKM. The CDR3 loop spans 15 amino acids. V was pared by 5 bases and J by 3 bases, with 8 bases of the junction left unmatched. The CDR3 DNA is TGTGCCAGCAGTAGATTCAGGGGGCTCTACACTGAAGCTTTCTTT. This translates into CASSRFRGLYTEAFF.